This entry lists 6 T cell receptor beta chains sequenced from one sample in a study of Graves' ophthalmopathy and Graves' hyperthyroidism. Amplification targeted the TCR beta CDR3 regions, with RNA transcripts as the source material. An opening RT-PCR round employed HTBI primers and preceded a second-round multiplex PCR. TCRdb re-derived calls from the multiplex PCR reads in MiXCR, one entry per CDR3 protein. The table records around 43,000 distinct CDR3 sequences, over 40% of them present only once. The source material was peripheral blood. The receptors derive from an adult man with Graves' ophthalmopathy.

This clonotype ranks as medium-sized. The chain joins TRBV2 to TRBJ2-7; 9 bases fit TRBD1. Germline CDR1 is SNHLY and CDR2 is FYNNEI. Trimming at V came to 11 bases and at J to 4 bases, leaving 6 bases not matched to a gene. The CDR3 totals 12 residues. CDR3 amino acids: CASQGANYEQYF. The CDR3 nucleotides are TGTGCCTCACAGGGGGCAAATTACGAGCAGTACTTC. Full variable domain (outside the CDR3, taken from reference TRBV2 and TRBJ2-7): EPEVTQTPSHQVTQMGQEVILRCVPISNHLYFYWYRQILGQKVEFLVSFYNNEISEKSEIFDDQFSVERPDGSNFTLKIRSTKLEDSAMYFCASQGANYEQYFGPGTRLTVT.

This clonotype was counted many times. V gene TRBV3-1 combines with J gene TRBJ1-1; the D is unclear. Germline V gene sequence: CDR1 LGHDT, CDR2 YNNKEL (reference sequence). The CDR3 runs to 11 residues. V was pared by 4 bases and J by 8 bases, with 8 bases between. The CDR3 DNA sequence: TGTGCCAGCAGCCTTCGCGGCGAAGCTTTCTTT. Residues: CASSLRGEAFF. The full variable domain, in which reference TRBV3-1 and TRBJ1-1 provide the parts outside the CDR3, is DTAVSQTPKYLVTQMGNDKSIKCEQNLGHDTMYWYKQDSKKFLKIMFSYNNKELIINETVPNRFSPKSPDKAHLNLHINSLELGDSAVYFCASSLRGEAFFGQGTRLTVV.

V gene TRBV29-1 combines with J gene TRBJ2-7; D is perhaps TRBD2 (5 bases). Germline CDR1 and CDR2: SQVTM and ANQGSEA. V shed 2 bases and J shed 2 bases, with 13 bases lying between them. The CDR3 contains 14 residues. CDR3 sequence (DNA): TGCAGCGTTGAATGGGCGCGGGTGGCCTACGAGCAGTACTTC. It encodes CSVEWARVAYEQYF.

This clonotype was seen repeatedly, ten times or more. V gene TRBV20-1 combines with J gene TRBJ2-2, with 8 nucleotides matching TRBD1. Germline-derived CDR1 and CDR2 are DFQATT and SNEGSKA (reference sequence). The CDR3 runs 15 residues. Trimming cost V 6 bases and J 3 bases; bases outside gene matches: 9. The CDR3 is CSAKSGTGDTGELFF. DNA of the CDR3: TGCAGTGCCAAATCCGGGACAGGAGACACCGGGGAGCTGTTTTTT.

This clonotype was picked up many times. The CDR3 region has the DNA TGTGCCAGCAGCCCCTACAGGACTCATGGCTACACCTTC. Amino acid sequence: CASSPYRTHGYTF. V and J are TRBV6-5 and TRBJ1-2; TRBD1 might be the D (5 bases). Trimming cost V 6 bases and J 6 bases, with 14 bases left between them. The CDR3 length is 13 residues. Germline V gene lookup returns CDR1 MNHEY and CDR2 SVGAGI.

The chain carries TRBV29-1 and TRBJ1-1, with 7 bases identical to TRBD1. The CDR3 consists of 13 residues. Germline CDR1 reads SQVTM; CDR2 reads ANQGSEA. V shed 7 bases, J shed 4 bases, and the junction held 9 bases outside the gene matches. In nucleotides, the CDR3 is TGCAGCGCTCAGACAGGGACGGGCACTGAAGCTTTCTTT. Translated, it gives CSAQTGTGTEAFF. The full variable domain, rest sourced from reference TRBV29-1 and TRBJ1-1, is SAVISQKPSRDICQRGTSLTIQCQVDSQVTMMFWYRQQPGQSLTLIATANQGSEATYESGFVIDKFPISRPNLTFSTLTVSNMSPEDSSIYLCSAQTGTGTEAFFGQGTRLTVV.